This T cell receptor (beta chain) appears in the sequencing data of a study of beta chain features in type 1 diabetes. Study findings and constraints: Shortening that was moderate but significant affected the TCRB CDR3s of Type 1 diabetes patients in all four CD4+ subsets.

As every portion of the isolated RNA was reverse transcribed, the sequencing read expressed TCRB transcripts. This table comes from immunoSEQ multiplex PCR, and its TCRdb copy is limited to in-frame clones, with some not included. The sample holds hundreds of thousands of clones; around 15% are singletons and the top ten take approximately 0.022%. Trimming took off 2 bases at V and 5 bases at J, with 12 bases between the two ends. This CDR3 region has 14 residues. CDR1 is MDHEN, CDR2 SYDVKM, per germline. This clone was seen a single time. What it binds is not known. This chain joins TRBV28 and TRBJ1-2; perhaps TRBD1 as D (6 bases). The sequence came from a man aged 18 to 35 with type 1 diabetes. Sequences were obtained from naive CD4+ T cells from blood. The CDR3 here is CASSLLDSRYGYTF. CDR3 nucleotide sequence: TGTGCCAGCAGTTTACTGGACAGCCGGTATGGCTACACCTTC.